Below are 3 T cell receptor beta chains sequenced from a single sample in a study of metastatic and nonmetastatic thyroid tumors (TCRdb year 2020). None of the patients had been given any treatment before thyroid surgery. The method was PCR. Reads for this sample came from an Illumina HiSeq 4000. The public reads were quality trimmed at Q25 with fastp and then assembled into clones with MiXCR by TCRdb, keeping productive beta chains. The sample data list tens of thousands of clones, and 25% to 35% of these were observed just once. The biggest ten clones account for about 30% of the sample. The source material was blood. These receptors came from a female donor with papillary thyroid cancer or a benign thyroid nodule (not recorded which). Some clones in this sample may be carry-over from other donors' samples.

By proportion, this clone is medium-sized. The genes are TRBV6-1 and TRBJ2-7; D might be TRBD1 or TRBD2, each matching 6 bases. The CDR3 runs 13 residues. Trimming took off 8 bases at V and 0 bases at J, with 11 bases between the two ends. CDR1 MNHNS and CDR2 SASEGT come from the germline V gene. Here the CDR3 reads CASAGHPSYEQYF. The CDR3 nucleotides read TGTGCCAGCGCGGGACACCCCTCCTACGAGCAGTACTTC.

This clone is labeled as medium-sized. The chain couples TRBV12-3 or TRBV12-4 to TRBJ1-1, with D possibly being TRBD1 (5 bases). The V end was cut by 3 bases, the J end by 3 bases, with 8 bases between. CDR3 size: 13 residues. The CDR3: CASSFGGYTEAFF. The DNA of the CDR3 is TGTGCCAGCAGTTTCGGGGGGTACACTGAAGCTTTCTTT.

The rearrangement links TRBV6-1 to TRBJ2-1; D is unclear. CDR3 length equals 11 residues. Trimming removed 5 bases from V and 9 bases from J, with 8 bases in between. Germline loops: CDR1 MNHNS, CDR2 SASEGT. CDR3 in DNA: TGTGCCAGCAGTCAGGCTAGTGAGCAGTTCTTC. It codes for CASSQASEQFF.